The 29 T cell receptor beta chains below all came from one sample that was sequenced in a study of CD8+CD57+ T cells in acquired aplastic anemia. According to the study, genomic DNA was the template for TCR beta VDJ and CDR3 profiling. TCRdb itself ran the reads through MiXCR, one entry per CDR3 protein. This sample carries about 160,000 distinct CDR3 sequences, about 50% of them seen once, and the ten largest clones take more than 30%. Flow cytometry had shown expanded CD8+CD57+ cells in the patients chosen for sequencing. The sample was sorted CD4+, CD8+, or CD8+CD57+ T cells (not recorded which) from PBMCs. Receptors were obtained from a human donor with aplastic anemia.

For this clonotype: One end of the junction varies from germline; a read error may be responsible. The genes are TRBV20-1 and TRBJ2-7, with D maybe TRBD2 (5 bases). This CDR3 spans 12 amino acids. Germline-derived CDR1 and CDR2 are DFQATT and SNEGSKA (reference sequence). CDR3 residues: CSAGDGTYEQYF. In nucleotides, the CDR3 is TGCAGTGCTGGAGACGGGACCTACGAGCAGTACTTC.

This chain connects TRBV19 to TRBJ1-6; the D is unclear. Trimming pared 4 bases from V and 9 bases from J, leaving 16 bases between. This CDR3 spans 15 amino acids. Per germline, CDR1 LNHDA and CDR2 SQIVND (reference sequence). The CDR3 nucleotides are TGTGCCAGTAGTAATCTTGCAGGAGCTATTTCACCCCTCCACTTT. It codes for CASSNLAGAISPLHF.

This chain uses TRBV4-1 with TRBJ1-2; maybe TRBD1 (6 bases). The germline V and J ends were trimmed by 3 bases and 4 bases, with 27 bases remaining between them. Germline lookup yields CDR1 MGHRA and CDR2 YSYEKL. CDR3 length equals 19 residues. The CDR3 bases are TGCGCCAGCAGCCATGTAAGACAGGAATACCAAATTTCCGTCTATGGCTACACCTTC. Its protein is CASSHVRQEYQISVYGYTF.

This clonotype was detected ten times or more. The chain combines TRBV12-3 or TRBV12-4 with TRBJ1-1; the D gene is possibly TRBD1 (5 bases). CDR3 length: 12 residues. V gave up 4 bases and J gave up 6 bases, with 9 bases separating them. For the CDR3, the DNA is TGTGCCAGCAGTTCCACAGGCCCTGAAGCTTTCTTT. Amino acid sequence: CASSSTGPEAFF.

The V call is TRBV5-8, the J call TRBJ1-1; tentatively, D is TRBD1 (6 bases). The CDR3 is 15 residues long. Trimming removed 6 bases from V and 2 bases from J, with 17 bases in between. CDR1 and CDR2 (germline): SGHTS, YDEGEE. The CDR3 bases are TGTGCCAGCATTCTGATCTACAGGGACAACACTGAAGCTTTCTTT. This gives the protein CASILIYRDNTEAFF.

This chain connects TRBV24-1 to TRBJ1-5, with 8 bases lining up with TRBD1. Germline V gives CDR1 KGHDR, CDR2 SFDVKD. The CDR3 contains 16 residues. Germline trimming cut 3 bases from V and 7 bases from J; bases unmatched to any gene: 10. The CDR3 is CATSDRQGSDGQPQHF. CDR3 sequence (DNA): TGTGCCACCAGTGATAGACAGGGGTCGGATGGCCAGCCCCAGCATTTT.

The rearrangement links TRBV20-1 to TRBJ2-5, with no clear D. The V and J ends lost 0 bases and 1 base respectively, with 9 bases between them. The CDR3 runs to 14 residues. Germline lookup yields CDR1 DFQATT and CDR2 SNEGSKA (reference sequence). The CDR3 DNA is TGCAGTGCTAGAGAGGTTAGAGTCCAAGAGACCCAGTACTTC. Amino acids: CSAREVRVQETQYF.

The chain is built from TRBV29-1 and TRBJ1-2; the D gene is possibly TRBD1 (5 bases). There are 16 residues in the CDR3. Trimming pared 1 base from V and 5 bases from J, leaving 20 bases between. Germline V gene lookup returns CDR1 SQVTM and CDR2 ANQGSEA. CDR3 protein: CSVEGTRAGEGYGYTF. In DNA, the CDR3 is TGCAGCGTTGAAGGGACGAGGGCGGGAGAGGGGTATGGCTACACCTTC. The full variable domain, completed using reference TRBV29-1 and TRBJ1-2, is SAVISQKPSRDICQRGTSLTIQCQVDSQVTMMFWYRQQPGQSLTLIATANQGSEATYESGFVIDKFPISRPNLTFSTLTVSNMSPEDSSIYLCSVEGTRAGEGYGYTFGSGTRLTVV.

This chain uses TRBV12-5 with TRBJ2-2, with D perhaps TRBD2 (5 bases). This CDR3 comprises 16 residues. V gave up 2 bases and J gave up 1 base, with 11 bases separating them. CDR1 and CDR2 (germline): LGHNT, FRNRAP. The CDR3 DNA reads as TGTGCTAGTGGTTTGACTCTCGGAGGGAACACCGGGGAGCTGTTTTTT. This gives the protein CASGLTLGGNTGELFF.

CDR3 residues: CASSLLAGEGTQYF. The CDR3 DNA reads as TGTGCCAGCAGCTTGCTAGCGGGGGAAGGGACCCAGTACTTC. V and J are TRBV11-3 and TRBJ2-5, with 10 bases that match TRBD2. Trimming at V came to 3 bases and at J to 7 bases, leaving 5 bases not matched to a gene. This CDR3 contains 14 residues. The germline CDR1 and CDR2 sequences are SGHNT and YENEEA.

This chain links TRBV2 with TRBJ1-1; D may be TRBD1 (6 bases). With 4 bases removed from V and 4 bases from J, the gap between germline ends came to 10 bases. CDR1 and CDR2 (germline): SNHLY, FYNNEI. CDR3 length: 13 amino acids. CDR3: CASSGEGGTEAFF. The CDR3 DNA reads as TGTGCCAGCAGTGGGGAAGGGGGCACTGAAGCTTTCTTT.

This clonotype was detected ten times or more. CDR3 sequence reads: CASGHARLETGELFF. CDR3 sequence (DNA): TGTGCCAGTGGTCACGCGAGGTTGGAGACCGGGGAGCTGTTTTTT. The gene calls are TRBV19 and TRBJ2-2; D is ambiguous. The CDR3 covers 15 residues. V lost 8 bases and J 5 bases, leaving 18 bases between the germline ends. Germline assignment: CDR1 LNHDA and CDR2 SQIVND (reference sequence).

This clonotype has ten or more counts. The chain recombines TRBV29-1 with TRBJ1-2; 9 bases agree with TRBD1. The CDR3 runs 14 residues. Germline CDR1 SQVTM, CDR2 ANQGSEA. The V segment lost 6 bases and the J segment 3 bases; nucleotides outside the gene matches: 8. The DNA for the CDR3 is TGCAGCGTAGTCCGGGACAGGGATGACTATGGCTACACCTTC. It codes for CSVVRDRDDYGYTF. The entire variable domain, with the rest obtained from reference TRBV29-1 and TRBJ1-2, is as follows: SAVISQKPSRDICQRGTSLTIQCQVDSQVTMMFWYRQQPGQSLTLIATANQGSEATYESGFVIDKFPISRPNLTFSTLTVSNMSPEDSSIYLCSVVRDRDDYGYTFGSGTRLTVV.

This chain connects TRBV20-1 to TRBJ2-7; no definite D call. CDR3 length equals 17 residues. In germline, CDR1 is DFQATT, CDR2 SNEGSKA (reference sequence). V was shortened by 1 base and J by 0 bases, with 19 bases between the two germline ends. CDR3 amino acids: CSARVKLGRNFSYEQYF. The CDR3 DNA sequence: TGCAGTGCTAGAGTAAAGTTGGGCAGAAATTTCTCCTACGAGCAGTACTTC.

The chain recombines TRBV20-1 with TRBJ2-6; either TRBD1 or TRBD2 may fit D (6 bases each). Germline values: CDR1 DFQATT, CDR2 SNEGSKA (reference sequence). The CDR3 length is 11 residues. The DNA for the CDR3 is TGCAGCGCGGGACAGGCCAACGTCCTGACTTTC. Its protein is CSAGQANVLTF.

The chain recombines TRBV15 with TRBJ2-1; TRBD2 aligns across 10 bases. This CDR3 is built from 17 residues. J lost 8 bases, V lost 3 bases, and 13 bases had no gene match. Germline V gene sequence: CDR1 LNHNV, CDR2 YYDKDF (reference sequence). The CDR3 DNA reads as TGTGCCACCAGCAGTGCCGCTACTAGCGGGAACTTCTATGAGCAGTTCTTC. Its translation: CATSSAATSGNFYEQFF.

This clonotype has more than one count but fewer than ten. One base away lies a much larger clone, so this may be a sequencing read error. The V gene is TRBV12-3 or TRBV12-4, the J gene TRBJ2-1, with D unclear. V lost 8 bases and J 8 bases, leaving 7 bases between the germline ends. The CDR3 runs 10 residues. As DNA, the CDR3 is TGTGCCAGCGGTTCGGATGAGCAGTTCTTC. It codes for CASGSDEQFF.

The CDR3 bases are TGTGCCAGCAGTAGAAGAAATCAGCCCCAGCATTTT. It codes for CASSRRNQPQHF. The chain is built from TRBV7-2 and TRBJ1-5; D is unresolved. This CDR3 comprises 12 residues. Germline V gives CDR1 SGHTA, CDR2 FQGNSA. V was cut by 6 bases and J by 4 bases, with 7 bases left in between.

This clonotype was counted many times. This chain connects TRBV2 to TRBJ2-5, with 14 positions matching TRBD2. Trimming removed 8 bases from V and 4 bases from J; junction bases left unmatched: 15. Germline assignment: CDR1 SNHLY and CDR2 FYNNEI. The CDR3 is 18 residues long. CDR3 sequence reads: CASAGVGLAGEWGETQYF. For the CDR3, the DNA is TGTGCCAGCGCCGGGGTGGGACTAGCGGGAGAATGGGGAGAGACCCAGTACTTC.

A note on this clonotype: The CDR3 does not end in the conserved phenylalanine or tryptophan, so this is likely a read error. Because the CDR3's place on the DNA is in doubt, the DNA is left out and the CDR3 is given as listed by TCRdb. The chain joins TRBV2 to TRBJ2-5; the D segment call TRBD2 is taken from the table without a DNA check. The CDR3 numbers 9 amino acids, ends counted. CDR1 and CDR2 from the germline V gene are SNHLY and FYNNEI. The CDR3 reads CASSAAGAP.

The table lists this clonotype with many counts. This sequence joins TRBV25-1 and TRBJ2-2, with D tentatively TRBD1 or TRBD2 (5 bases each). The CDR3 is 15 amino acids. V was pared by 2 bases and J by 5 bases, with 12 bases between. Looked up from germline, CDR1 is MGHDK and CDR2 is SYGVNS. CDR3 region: CASSEGDPSTGELFF. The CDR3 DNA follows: TGTGCCAGCAGTGAAGGGGACCCGAGTACCGGGGAGCTGTTTTTT.

Here the CDR3 reads CASSLDLSGELFF. CDR3 coding DNA: TGTGCCAGCAGCCTGGACCTCTCCGGGGAGCTGTTTTTT. The V gene is TRBV7-2, the J gene TRBJ2-2; no definite D call. The V and J ends lost 5 bases and 6 bases respectively, with 10 bases between them. The length of the CDR3 is 13 residues. From germline, CDR1 is SGHTA and CDR2 FQGNSA.

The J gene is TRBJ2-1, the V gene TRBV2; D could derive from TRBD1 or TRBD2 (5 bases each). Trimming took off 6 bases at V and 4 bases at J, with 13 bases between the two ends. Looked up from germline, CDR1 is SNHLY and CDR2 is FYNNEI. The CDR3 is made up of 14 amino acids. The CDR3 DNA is TGTGCCAGCAGAGGGAGCAGGGATTACAATGAGCAGTTCTTC. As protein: CASRGSRDYNEQFF. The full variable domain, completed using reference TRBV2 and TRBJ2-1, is EPEVTQTPSHQVTQMGQEVILRCVPISNHLYFYWYRQILGQKVEFLVSFYNNEISEKSEIFDDQFSVERPDGSNFTLKIRSTKLEDSAMYFCASRGSRDYNEQFFGPGTRLTVL.

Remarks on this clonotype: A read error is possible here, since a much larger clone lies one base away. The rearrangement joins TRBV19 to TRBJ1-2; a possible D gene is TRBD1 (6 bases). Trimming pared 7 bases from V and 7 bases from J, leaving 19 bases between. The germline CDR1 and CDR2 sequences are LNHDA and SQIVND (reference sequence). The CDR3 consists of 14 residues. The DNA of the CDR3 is TGTGCCAGTATCTCCCGGGGGGGCGGCTGTGGCTACACCTTC. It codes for CASISRGGGCGYTF.

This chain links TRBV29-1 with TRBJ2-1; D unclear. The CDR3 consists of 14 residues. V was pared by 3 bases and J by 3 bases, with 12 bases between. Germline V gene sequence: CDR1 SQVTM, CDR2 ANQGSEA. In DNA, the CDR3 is TGCAGCGTTGAGTCGCCTGCCGTCTACAATGAGCAGTTCTTC. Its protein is CSVESPAVYNEQFF.

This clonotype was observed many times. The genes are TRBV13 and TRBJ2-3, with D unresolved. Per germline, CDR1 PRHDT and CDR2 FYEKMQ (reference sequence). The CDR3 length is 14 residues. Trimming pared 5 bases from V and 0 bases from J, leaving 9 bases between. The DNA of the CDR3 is TGTGCCAGCAGCCAACCCGGAAGCACAGATACGCAGTATTTT. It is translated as CASSQPGSTDTQYF.

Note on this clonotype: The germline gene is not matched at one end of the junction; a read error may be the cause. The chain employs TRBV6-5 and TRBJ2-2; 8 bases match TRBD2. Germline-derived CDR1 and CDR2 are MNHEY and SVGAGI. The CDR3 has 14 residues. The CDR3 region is CASSFLAGVGELSF. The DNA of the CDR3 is TGTGCCAGCAGTTTTCTAGCGGGCGTCGGGGAGCTGTCTTTT.

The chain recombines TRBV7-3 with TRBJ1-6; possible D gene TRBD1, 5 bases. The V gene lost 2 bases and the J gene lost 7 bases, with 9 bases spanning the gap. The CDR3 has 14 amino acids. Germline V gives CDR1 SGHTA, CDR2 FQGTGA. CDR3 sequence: CASSLVGRNSPLHF. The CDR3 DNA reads TGTGCCAGCAGCTTAGTGGGACGCAATTCACCCCTCCACTTT.

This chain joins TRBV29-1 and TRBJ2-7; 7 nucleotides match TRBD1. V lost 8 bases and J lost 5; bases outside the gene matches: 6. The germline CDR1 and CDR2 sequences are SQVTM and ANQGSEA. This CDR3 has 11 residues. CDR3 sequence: CSTPGTDEQYF. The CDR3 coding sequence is TGCAGCACCCCCGGGACAGACGAGCAGTACTTC.